These T cell receptor beta chains were read from a single sample in a study of human T cells and chemical hapten exposure. In TCRdb, the RACE reads were re-called with MiXCR into one record per CDR3 protein. This table holds about 35,000 distinct CDR3 sequences, approximately 12% found once. Sequences were derived from whole blood, sampled in connection with sensitization to the hapten diphenylcyclopropenone (DPC). The source is a woman between 40 and 55 years old with alopecia areata. Some clones in this sample may be carry-over from other donors' samples. The CDR3 runs from the conserved cysteine through the conserved F or W. Fields, in order: J gene, V gene, clone size, D gene, CDR3 protein, CDR3 DNA. The D gene is left open where the match is weak. Some rows have no size entry. The others give once, few or many, or a class for an expanded clone.

j_call: TRBJ1-4; v_call: TRBV11-2; clone_size: few; d_call: .; cdr3_aa: CASTIGGADEKLFF; cdr3_nt: TGTGCCAGCACCATCGGTGGGGCGGACGAAAAACTGTTTTTT
j_call: TRBJ1-5; v_call: TRBV3-1; clone_size: few; d_call: .; cdr3_aa: CASSQGTFYSNQPQHF; cdr3_nt: TGTGCCAGCAGCCAGGGAACCTTCTATAGCAATCAGCCCCAGCATTTT
j_call: TRBJ1-6; v_call: TRBV7-2; clone_size: few; d_call: .; cdr3_aa: CASSDSSYNSPLHF; cdr3_nt: TGTGCCAGCAGCGACAGCTCCTATAATTCACCCCTCCACTTT
j_call: TRBJ1-4; v_call: TRBV6-6; clone_size: many; d_call: TRBD1; cdr3_aa: CASRPGQNNEKLFF; cdr3_nt: TGTGCCAGCAGGCCGGGACAGAATAATGAAAAACTGTTTTTT
j_call: TRBJ2-3; v_call: TRBV12-3/TRBV12-4; clone_size: .; d_call: TRBD2; cdr3_aa: CASSSRTRPDTQYF; cdr3_nt: TGTGCCAGCAGTTCGCGGACTAGGCCAGATACGCAGTATTTT
j_call: TRBJ2-7; v_call: TRBV19; clone_size: many; d_call: .; cdr3_aa: CATRVGQEQYF; cdr3_nt: TGTGCCACTCGGGTCGGGCAAGAGCAGTACTTC
j_call: TRBJ1-2; v_call: TRBV7-9; clone_size: many; d_call: .; cdr3_aa: CASSLDTFNYGYTF; cdr3_nt: TGTGCCAGCAGCTTAGATACATTTAACTATGGCTACACCTTC
j_call: TRBJ1-1; v_call: TRBV2; clone_size: .; d_call: .; cdr3_aa: CASSDPGGTEAFF; cdr3_nt: TGTGCCAGCAGTGATCCGGGTGGCACTGAAGCTTTCTTT
j_call: TRBJ2-7; v_call: TRBV12-5; clone_size: .; d_call: .; cdr3_aa: CASGLVIGTVNYEQYF; cdr3_nt: TGTGCTAGTGGTTTGGTTATCGGTACAGTCAACTACGAGCAGTACTTC
j_call: TRBJ2-4; v_call: TRBV5-4; clone_size: .; d_call: TRBD2; cdr3_aa: CASSETSGKNIQYF; cdr3_nt: TGTGCCAGCAGCGAGACTAGCGGGAAGAACATTCAGTACTTC
j_call: TRBJ2-2; v_call: TRBV5-1; clone_size: .; d_call: TRBD2; cdr3_aa: CASSLDGGSLTGELFF; cdr3_nt: TGCGCCAGCAGCTTGGATGGCGGGAGTCTCACCGGGGAGCTGTTTTTT
j_call: TRBJ2-1; v_call: TRBV7-2; clone_size: many; d_call: .; cdr3_aa: CASSLNGGYNEQFF; cdr3_nt: TGTGCCAGCAGCCTCAACGGGGGATACAATGAGCAGTTCTTC
j_call: TRBJ2-7; v_call: TRBV18; clone_size: many; d_call: TRBD1; cdr3_aa: CASSPQQGADYEQYF; cdr3_nt: TGTGCCAGCTCACCCCAACAGGGGGCTGACTACGAGCAGTACTTC
j_call: TRBJ2-7; v_call: TRBV30; clone_size: few; d_call: TRBD1; cdr3_aa: CAWRKQGNEQYF; cdr3_nt: TGTGCCTGGAGAAAACAGGGGAACGAGCAGTACTTC
j_call: TRBJ2-1; v_call: TRBV29-1; clone_size: .; d_call: .; cdr3_aa: CSVGSQSSYNEQFF; cdr3_nt: TGCAGCGTTGGTAGCCAGAGCTCCTACAATGAGCAGTTCTTC
j_call: TRBJ1-5; v_call: TRBV10-2; clone_size: many; d_call: .; cdr3_aa: CASRGGNQPQHF; cdr3_nt: TGCGCCAGCCGCGGAGGGAACCAGCCCCAGCATTTT
j_call: TRBJ2-3; v_call: TRBV10-3; clone_size: .; d_call: .; cdr3_aa: CAISDSTDTQYF; cdr3_nt: TGTGCCATCAGTGACTCCACAGATACGCAGTATTTT
j_call: TRBJ2-3; v_call: TRBV5-1; clone_size: few; d_call: TRBD2; cdr3_aa: CASSSLLAGAADTQYF; cdr3_nt: TGCGCCAGCAGCTCGCTACTAGCGGGGGCCGCAGATACGCAGTATTTT
j_call: TRBJ1-4; v_call: TRBV20-1; clone_size: .; d_call: .; cdr3_aa: CSASAGSTNEKLFF; cdr3_nt: TGCAGTGCTAGCGCGGGGAGCACTAATGAAAAACTGTTTTTT
j_call: TRBJ2-7; v_call: TRBV20-1; clone_size: many; d_call: TRBD2; cdr3_aa: CSARGGGLAGAREQYF; cdr3_nt: TGCAGTGCTAGAGGGGGGGGACTAGCGGGAGCAAGAGAGCAGTACTTC
j_call: TRBJ2-7; v_call: TRBV5-1; clone_size: .; d_call: .; cdr3_aa: CASSLGKEVSYEQYF; cdr3_nt: TGCGCCAGCAGCTTGGGCAAGGAAGTCTCCTACGAGCAGTACTTC
j_call: TRBJ2-7; v_call: TRBV10-2; clone_size: many; d_call: .; cdr3_aa: CASSQSWLGEEQYF; cdr3_nt: TGCGCCAGCAGTCAGAGTTGGCTCGGTGAGGAGCAGTACTTC
j_call: TRBJ1-6; v_call: TRBV20-1; clone_size: many; d_call: .; cdr3_aa: CSARPGNPRGSYSPVHF; cdr3_nt: TGCAGTGCTCGTCCGGGGAATCCCAGGGGCTCATATTCACCCGTCCACTTT
j_call: TRBJ2-1; v_call: TRBV19; clone_size: many; d_call: .; cdr3_aa: CASSIGGTLLNEQFF; cdr3_nt: TGTGCCAGTAGTATAGGCGGGACACTGTTGAATGAGCAGTTCTTC
j_call: TRBJ2-1; v_call: TRBV6-2/TRBV6-3; clone_size: many; d_call: .; cdr3_aa: CASSYSRREQFF; cdr3_nt: TGTGCCAGCAGTTACTCCAGGCGGGAGCAGTTCTTC
j_call: TRBJ2-7; v_call: TRBV7-2; clone_size: few; d_call: .; cdr3_aa: CASSPRLVASYEQYF; cdr3_nt: TGTGCCAGCAGCCCCCGACTAGTCGCGTCCTACGAGCAGTACTTC
j_call: TRBJ2-5; v_call: TRBV29-1; clone_size: few; d_call: .; cdr3_aa: CSVAGQETQYF; cdr3_nt: TGCAGCGTTGCAGGCCAAGAGACCCAGTACTTC
j_call: TRBJ2-7; v_call: TRBV10-3; clone_size: few; d_call: .; cdr3_aa: CAFHDEQYF; cdr3_nt: TGTGCCTTCCATGACGAGCAGTACTTC
j_call: TRBJ2-2; v_call: TRBV2; clone_size: few; d_call: .; cdr3_aa: CASSLRDRGAGELFF; cdr3_nt: TGTGCCAGCAGCCTCCGGGACCGCGGGGCCGGGGAGCTGTTTTTT
j_call: TRBJ2-3; v_call: TRBV5-1; clone_size: many; d_call: .; cdr3_aa: CASSGGQITDTQYF; cdr3_nt: TGCGCCAGCAGCGGAGGACAGATCACAGATACGCAGTATTTT
j_call: TRBJ2-7; v_call: TRBV4-1; clone_size: few; d_call: TRBD2; cdr3_aa: CASSQAAGGYYEQYF; cdr3_nt: TGCGCCAGCAGCCAAGCGGCGGGAGGATATTACGAGCAGTACTTC
j_call: TRBJ1-3; v_call: TRBV7-2; clone_size: many; d_call: TRBD1; cdr3_aa: CASSSTSRQGSSGNTIYF; cdr3_nt: TGTGCCAGCAGCTCCACGTCGAGACAGGGCAGTTCTGGAAACACCATATATTTT
j_call: TRBJ2-7; v_call: TRBV7-9; clone_size: many; d_call: TRBD1; cdr3_aa: CASSLVGRGSYEQYF; cdr3_nt: TGTGCCAGCAGCTTAGTAGGCAGGGGGTCCTACGAGCAGTACTTC
j_call: TRBJ2-1; v_call: TRBV5-1; clone_size: many; d_call: TRBD2; cdr3_aa: CASSLEGLAYNEQFF; cdr3_nt: TGCGCCAGCAGCTTGGAGGGACTAGCCTACAATGAGCAGTTCTTC
j_call: TRBJ1-3; v_call: TRBV5-1; clone_size: many; d_call: .; cdr3_aa: CASQPGGNSGNTIYF; cdr3_nt: TGCGCCAGCCAGCCGGGCGGAAACTCTGGAAACACCATATATTTT
j_call: TRBJ2-5; v_call: TRBV20-1; clone_size: few; d_call: TRBD1; cdr3_aa: CSSGQIQETQYF; cdr3_nt: TGCAGCTCGGGACAGATCCAAGAGACCCAGTACTTC
j_call: TRBJ1-1; v_call: TRBV29-1; clone_size: many; d_call: .; cdr3_aa: CSVVVDSEAFF; cdr3_nt: TGCAGCGTTGTGGTGGACAGTGAAGCTTTCTTT
j_call: TRBJ2-7; v_call: TRBV5-4; clone_size: few; d_call: TRBD1; cdr3_aa: CASSVDRVYEQYF; cdr3_nt: TGTGCCAGCAGCGTCGACAGGGTCTACGAGCAGTACTTC
j_call: TRBJ2-5; v_call: TRBV4-1; clone_size: many; d_call: TRBD1; cdr3_aa: CASSLRQGDQETQYF; cdr3_nt: TGCGCCAGCAGCCTCCGACAGGGGGACCAAGAGACCCAGTACTTC
j_call: TRBJ1-1; v_call: TRBV7-6; clone_size: many; d_call: TRBD1; cdr3_aa: CASSSTGLATEAFF; cdr3_nt: TGTGCCAGCAGCTCGACAGGGTTGGCCACTGAAGCTTTCTTT
j_call: TRBJ2-5; v_call: TRBV3-1; clone_size: many; d_call: .; cdr3_aa: CASSQEGLRQETQYF; cdr3_nt: TGTGCCAGCAGCCAAGAAGGCCTGAGGCAAGAGACCCAGTACTTC
j_call: TRBJ1-2; v_call: TRBV28; clone_size: .; d_call: .; cdr3_aa: CASSRPGSSYTF; cdr3_nt: TGTGCCAGTTCCCGCCCCGGTAGTAGCTACACCTTC
j_call: TRBJ2-1; v_call: TRBV4-2; clone_size: few; d_call: .; cdr3_aa: CASSPLTQGGEQFF; cdr3_nt: TGTGCCAGCAGCCCTTTGACCCAGGGGGGTGAGCAGTTCTTC
j_call: TRBJ2-7; v_call: TRBV3-1; clone_size: many; d_call: TRBD1; cdr3_aa: CASSQGTGGSYEQYF; cdr3_nt: TGTGCCAGCAGCCAAGGCACAGGGGGATCCTACGAGCAGTACTTC
j_call: TRBJ2-6; v_call: TRBV9; clone_size: .; d_call: .; cdr3_aa: CASTLETGANVLTF; cdr3_nt: TGTGCCAGCACCTTGGAAACTGGGGCCAACGTCCTGACTTTC
j_call: TRBJ2-2; v_call: TRBV28; clone_size: few; d_call: .; cdr3_aa: CASSLRNGELFF; cdr3_nt: TGTGCCAGCAGTTTAAGGAACGGGGAGCTGTTTTTT
j_call: TRBJ1-4; v_call: TRBV6-1; clone_size: many; d_call: TRBD1; cdr3_aa: CASSGAAGTGGSLANEKLFF; cdr3_nt: TGTGCCAGCAGCGGGGCTGCCGGGACAGGGGGTTCCCTTGCTAATGAAAAACTGTTTTTT
j_call: TRBJ2-7; v_call: TRBV28; clone_size: .; d_call: .; cdr3_aa: CASSGPGYEQCF; cdr3_nt: TGTGCCAGCTCGGGTCCTGGGTACGAGCAGTGCTTC
j_call: TRBJ1-2; v_call: TRBV30; clone_size: .; d_call: TRBD1; cdr3_aa: CAWGRTRQGGHGHTF; cdr3_nt: TGTGCCTGGGGGAGGACCAGACAGGGCGGCCATGGCCACACCTTC
j_call: TRBJ1-5; v_call: TRBV23-1; clone_size: many; d_call: .; cdr3_aa: CASSQTDCSNQPQHF; cdr3_nt: TGCGCCAGCAGTCAAACTGACTGTAGCAATCAGCCCCAGCATTTT
j_call: TRBJ2-5; v_call: TRBV4-2; clone_size: many; d_call: .; cdr3_aa: CASSQVGQFQSPQYF; cdr3_nt: TGTGCCAGCAGCCAAGTCGGGCAGTTCCAGTCGCCCCAGTACTTC
j_call: TRBJ1-1; v_call: TRBV28; clone_size: few; d_call: .; cdr3_aa: CASSSRATEAFF; cdr3_nt: TGTGCCAGCAGTTCAAGGGCCACTGAAGCTTTCTTT
j_call: TRBJ2-7; v_call: TRBV10-1; clone_size: many; d_call: .; cdr3_aa: CASSENPAGPPYEQYF; cdr3_nt: TGCGCCAGCAGTGAGAACCCTGCGGGACCCCCCTACGAGCAGTACTTC
j_call: TRBJ2-5; v_call: TRBV28; clone_size: few; d_call: .; cdr3_aa: CASSLMRDAQYF; cdr3_nt: TGTGCCAGCAGTTTAATGAGGGACGCCCAGTACTTC
j_call: TRBJ2-3; v_call: TRBV12-3/TRBV12-4; clone_size: many; d_call: .; cdr3_aa: CASSTRFSTSTDTQYF; cdr3_nt: TGTGCCAGCAGTACAAGGTTTAGTACTAGCACAGATACGCAGTATTTT
j_call: TRBJ2-5; v_call: TRBV12-3/TRBV12-4; clone_size: many; d_call: TRBD1; cdr3_aa: CASSSGQGKETQYF; cdr3_nt: TGTGCCAGCAGCTCTGGACAGGGTAAAGAGACCCAGTACTTC
j_call: TRBJ2-2; v_call: TRBV7-3; clone_size: many; d_call: TRBD2; cdr3_aa: CASSLRGASGSGNSGELFF; cdr3_nt: TGTGCCAGCAGCTTAAGAGGCGCTAGCGGGAGTGGGAACAGCGGGGAGCTGTTTTTT
j_call: TRBJ2-3; v_call: TRBV20-1; clone_size: few; d_call: TRBD2; cdr3_aa: CSARDWTSGTSTDTQYF; cdr3_nt: TGCAGTGCTAGAGACTGGACTAGCGGGACTAGCACAGATACGCAGTATTTT